This T cell receptor beta chain was sequenced in a study of regulatory T cells in long-lasting Graves disease. The CDR3 has 16 amino acids. Germline V gene lookup returns CDR1 DFQATT and CDR2 SNEGSKA (reference sequence). With iRepertoire HTBI primers and Arm-PCR of CDR3 regions, TCR beta libraries were built. TCRdb passed the multiplex PCR reads through MiXCR, listing each CDR3 protein once. This sample yields some 340,000 distinct CDR3 sequences, of which over 9.5% are seen a single time; approximately 17% belongs to the top ten. Broader study findings: Persistent disease samples used TRBV28, TRBJ1-2 and TRBJ2-5 preferentially.

Time point defined: newly diagnosed GD, antithyroid drugs for less than 3 months. Following extraction of RNA from PBMCs, that RNA was used to make the TCR library. This clonotype was observed at least ten times. Its cognate antigen is unknown. Sequence at one end of the junction differs from germline and may be a read error. A further study also used this sample, focusing on T cells in Graves' hyperthyroidism and ophthalmopathy.

The source of this sequence is a woman between 18 and 29 years old with Graves disease. The chain uses TRBV20-1 and TRBJ2-1, with D perhaps TRBD2 (6 bases). The sequencing here drew on peripheral blood mononuclear cells (PBMCs), taken at new diagnosis, from a patient treated with antithyroid drugs. CDR3 nucleotide sequence: TGCAGTGCTGGAGAAGAGCCCGGGACTGCTCTGAATGAGCAGTTCTTC. Protein product: CSAGEEPGTALNEQFF.